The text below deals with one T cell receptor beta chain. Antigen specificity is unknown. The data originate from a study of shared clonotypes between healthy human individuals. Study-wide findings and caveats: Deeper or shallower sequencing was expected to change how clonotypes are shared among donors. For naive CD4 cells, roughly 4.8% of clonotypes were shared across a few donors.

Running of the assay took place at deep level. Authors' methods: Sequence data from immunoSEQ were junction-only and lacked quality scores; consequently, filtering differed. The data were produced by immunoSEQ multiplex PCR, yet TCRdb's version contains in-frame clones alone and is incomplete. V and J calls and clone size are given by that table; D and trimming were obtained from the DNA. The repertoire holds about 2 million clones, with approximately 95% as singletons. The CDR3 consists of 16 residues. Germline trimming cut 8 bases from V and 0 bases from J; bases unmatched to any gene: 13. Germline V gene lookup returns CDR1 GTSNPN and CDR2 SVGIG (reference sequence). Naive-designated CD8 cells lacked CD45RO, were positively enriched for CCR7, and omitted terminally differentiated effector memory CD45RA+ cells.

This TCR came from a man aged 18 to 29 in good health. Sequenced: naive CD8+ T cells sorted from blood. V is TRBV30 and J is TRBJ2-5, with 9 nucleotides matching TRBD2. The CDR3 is CAGLLVAGAYQETQYF. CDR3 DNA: TGTGCCGGGCTCTTGGTAGCGGGGGCCTACCAAGAGACCCAGTACTTC.